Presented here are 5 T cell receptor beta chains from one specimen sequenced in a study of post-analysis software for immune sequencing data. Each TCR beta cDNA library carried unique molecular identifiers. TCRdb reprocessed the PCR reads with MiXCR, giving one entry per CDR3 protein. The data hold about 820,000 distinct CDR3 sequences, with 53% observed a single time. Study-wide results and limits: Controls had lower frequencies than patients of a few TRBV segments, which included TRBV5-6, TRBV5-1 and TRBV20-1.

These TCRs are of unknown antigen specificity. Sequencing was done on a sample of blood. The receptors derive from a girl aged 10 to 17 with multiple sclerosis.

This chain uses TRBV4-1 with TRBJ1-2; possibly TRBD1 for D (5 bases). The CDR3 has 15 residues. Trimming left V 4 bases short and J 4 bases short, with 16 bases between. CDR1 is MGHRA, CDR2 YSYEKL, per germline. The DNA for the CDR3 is TGCGCCAGCAGCCCACCCCCGGGACGAATCTATGGCTACACCTTC. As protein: CASSPPPGRIYGYTF.

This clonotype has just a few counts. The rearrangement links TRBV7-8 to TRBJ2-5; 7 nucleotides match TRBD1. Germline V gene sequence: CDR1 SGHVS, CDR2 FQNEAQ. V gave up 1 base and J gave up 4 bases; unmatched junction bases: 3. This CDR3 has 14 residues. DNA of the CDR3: TGTGCCAGCAGCTTAGTGGACAGGCTAGAGACCCAGTACTTC. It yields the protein CASSLVDRLETQYF.

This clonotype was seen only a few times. CDR3 bases: TGTGCCAGCAGCGTAGGTCCGCAGGGGACTACCTACGAGCAGTACTTC. The encoded protein is CASSVGPQGTTYEQYF. This rearrangement joins TRBV9 to TRBJ2-7; a weak D match, TRBD2 (7 bases). The CDR3 contains 16 residues. The germline V gene has CDR1 SGDLS and CDR2 YYNGEE. V shed 0 bases and J shed 2 bases, with 15 bases lying between them. The whole variable domain, filled in from reference TRBV9 and TRBJ2-7, reads DSGVTQTPKHLITATGQRVTLRCSPRSGDLSVYWYQQSLDQGLQFLIQYYNGEERAKGNILERFSAQQFPDLHSELNLSSLELGDSALYFCASSVGPQGTTYEQYFGPGTRLTVT.

The CDR3 reads CASSYRAGPSYEQYF. The CDR3 nucleotides read TGTGCCAGCAGTTACCGAGCGGGTCCCTCCTACGAGCAGTACTTC. The gene calls are TRBV6-2 or TRBV6-3 and TRBJ2-4, with a tentative D call TRBD2 (6 bases). Gene TRBJ2-7 matches the end of the DNA better, so the J call may be wrong. The CDR3 totals 15 residues. CDR1 and CDR2 from the germline V gene are MNHEY and SVGEGT.

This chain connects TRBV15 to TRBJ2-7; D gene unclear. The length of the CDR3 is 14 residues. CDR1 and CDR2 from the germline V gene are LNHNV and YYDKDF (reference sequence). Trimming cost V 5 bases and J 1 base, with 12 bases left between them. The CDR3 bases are TGTGCCACCAGCCCCGTGGCCGTTTCCTACGAGCAGTACTTC. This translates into CATSPVAVSYEQYF.